This is a list of T cell receptor beta chains from one sample in a study of early T cells in non-severe SARS-CoV-2 infection. TCRdb independently ran MiXCR on the 5' RACE reads; one entry per CDR3 protein. This table has fewer than 55,000 distinct CDR3 sequences, more than 6.5% appearing once. Sequenced input: whole blood. These receptors all come from an adult who was a healthcare worker with PCR-confirmed SARS-CoV-2 infection or an uninfected control (not recorded which). Both conserved end residues are part of each CDR3. A D gene is named only where the DNA matches it firmly. Size is omitted from some rows. Given values are once, few, many or a class for expanded clones.

>TRBV28|TRBJ2-7|many|TRBD1
TGTGCCAGCAGTCACGACAGGGCACTTTACGAGCAGTACTTC
CASSHDRALYEQYF
>TRBV6-2/TRBV6-3|TRBJ2-1|.|TRBD2
TGTGCCAGCACCGGCCCAGCGGGGGTTCCCAATGAGCAGTTCTTC
CASTGPAGVPNEQFF
>TRBV20-1|TRBJ2-7|.|.
TGCAGTGCTAGAGATCATCCGGGGGAATCCTACGAGCAGTACTTC
CSARDHPGESYEQYF
>TRBV7-7|TRBJ2-7|once|.
TGTGCTAGCAGCTTAGCGGCAGGGAGCCTCGGGGAGCAGTACTTC
CASSLAAGSLGEQYF
>TRBV29-1|TRBJ2-5|few|.
TGCAGCGTCGAAGGCCTACAGAGAAAAGACCAAGAGACCCAGTACTTC
CSVEGLQRKDQETQYF
>TRBV12-3/TRBV12-4|TRBJ2-3|many|.
TGTGCCAGCAGTTTAGGACTAGGGCAAGATACGCAGTATTTT
CASSLGLGQDTQYF
>TRBV30|TRBJ1-3|few|TRBD1
TGTGCTATCGACAGGGGTGGAAACACCATATATTTT
CAIDRGGNTIYF
>TRBV7-9|TRBJ1-5|.|.
TGTGCCAGCAGCTTAGTCGGGAGTCTTAGCAATCAGCCCCAGCATTTT
CASSLVGSLSNQPQHF
>TRBV10-3|TRBJ1-3|.|.
TGTGCCATCAGTGTCGACCTGCTGGGAAACACCATATATTTT
CAISVDLLGNTIYF
>TRBV27|TRBJ1-3|many|.
TGTGCCAGCAGCCCCATAAATGCCCGGGACGGAAGAAACACCATATATTTT
CASSPINARDGRNTIYF
>TRBV24-1|TRBJ2-1|few|.
TGTGCCACCAGTGACCCCGCCGAGGGGTTTGACTACAATGAGCAGTTCTTC
CATSDPAEGFDYNEQFF
>TRBV7-9|TRBJ1-6|few|TRBD1
TGTGCCAGCAGCCTACGGGGACAGTATAATTCACCCCTCCACTTT
CASSLRGQYNSPLHF
>TRBV12-3/TRBV12-4|TRBJ2-1|.|TRBD1
TGTGCCAGCAGCCCAGGGGGCGCGGAGTTCTTC
CASSPGGAEFF
>TRBV20-1|TRBJ1-2|few|.
TGCAGTGCCCCCGATGTGGGGAGCTATGGCTACACCTTC
CSAPDVGSYGYTF
>TRBV7-2|TRBJ1-5|.|.
TGTGCCAGCAGCATCAACAATCAGCCCCAGCATTTT
CASSINNQPQHF
>TRBV29-1|TRBJ2-3|.|TRBD1
TGCAGCGTTGAAGAGGCGAGGATAGGGGGCGCCCCAGATACGCAGTATTTT
CSVEEARIGGAPDTQYF
>TRBV10-2|TRBJ1-1|many|.
TGCGCCAGCCATAGGGGACTAATTTTGGGAACTGAAGCTTTCTTT
CASHRGLILGTEAFF
>TRBV4-3|TRBJ1-3|many|.
TGCGCCAGCAGCCAAGTGGGCTTCTCTGGAAACACCATATATTTT
CASSQVGFSGNTIYF
>TRBV6-5|TRBJ2-7|few|.
TGTGCCAGCAGTAACCCGGGACGGTCCTACGAGCAGTACTTC
CASSNPGRSYEQYF
>TRBV20-1|TRBJ1-2|many|.
TGCAGTGCTAGAGCCCTCCCCGGCGGAACGATCTATGGCTACACCTTC
CSARALPGGTIYGYTF
>TRBV28|TRBJ2-3|.|.
TGTGCCAGCAGTTTAGGACAGAACACAGATACGCAGTATTTT
CASSLGQNTDTQYF
>TRBV20-1|TRBJ2-2|many|TRBD2
TGCAGTGCTAGAGGGACTAGCGGGGGCGCGAACACCGGGGAGCTGTTTTTT
CSARGTSGGANTGELFF
>TRBV12-3/TRBV12-4|TRBJ2-1|many|TRBD2
TGTGCCAGCAGTCCCGGGGGGGGGTCCTACAATGAGCAGTTCTTC
CASSPGGGSYNEQFF
>TRBV7-9|TRBJ1-2|many|.
TGTGCAACTAAAACCGAGACAGCGTATGGCTACACCTTC
CATKTETAYGYTF
>TRBV6-5|TRBJ2-1|.|.
TGTGCCAGCAGCCACCCCGGTGGTGAGCAGTTCTTC
CASSHPGGEQFF
>TRBV20-1|TRBJ2-5|many|TRBD2
TGCAGTGCCCCGAAACCGGGGGGGTACGGGGAGACCCAGTACTTC
CSAPKPGGYGETQYF
>TRBV19|TRBJ1-2|many|.
TGTGCCAGTAGTATCACGGGACCCCAAAGGAATGGCTACACCTTC
CASSITGPQRNGYTF
>TRBV6-8|TRBJ1-2|few|.
TGTGCCAGCAGTGGCCCGGGACTGCGGACCTATGGCTACACCTTC
CASSGPGLRTYGYTF
>TRBV18|TRBJ1-1|many|TRBD1
TGTGCCAGCTCACCCCGGGACAGGGACACTGAAGCTTTCTTT
CASSPRDRDTEAFF
>TRBV29-1|TRBJ1-2|many|.
TGCAGCGTTGGGGGACGTGTCTATGGCTACACCTTC
CSVGGRVYGYTF
>TRBV28|TRBJ2-3|.|.
TGTGCCAGCAGTTCCTCGAACCTCACAGATACGCAGTATTTT
CASSSSNLTDTQYF
>TRBV24-1|TRBJ2-5|few|.
TGTGCCACCAGTGAGTCTGGGTTAGAGACCCAGTACTTC
CATSESGLETQYF
>TRBV16|TRBJ1-2|.|.
TGTGCCAGCAGCGAACTGGGGGTCGATTACTATGGCTACACCTTC
CASSELGVDYYGYTF
>TRBV7-9|TRBJ2-1|many|TRBD1
TGTGCCAGCAGAACTGCAGAGGGGGCCAATGAGCAGTTCTTC
CASRTAEGANEQFF
>TRBV6-5|TRBJ1-2|.|.
TGTGCCAGCAGTTACATGGGGGTCGGCTACACCTTC
CASSYMGVGYTF
>TRBV28|TRBJ1-1|many|TRBD1
TGTGCCAGCAGTACAGGGGACACTGAAGCTTTCTTT
CASSTGDTEAFF